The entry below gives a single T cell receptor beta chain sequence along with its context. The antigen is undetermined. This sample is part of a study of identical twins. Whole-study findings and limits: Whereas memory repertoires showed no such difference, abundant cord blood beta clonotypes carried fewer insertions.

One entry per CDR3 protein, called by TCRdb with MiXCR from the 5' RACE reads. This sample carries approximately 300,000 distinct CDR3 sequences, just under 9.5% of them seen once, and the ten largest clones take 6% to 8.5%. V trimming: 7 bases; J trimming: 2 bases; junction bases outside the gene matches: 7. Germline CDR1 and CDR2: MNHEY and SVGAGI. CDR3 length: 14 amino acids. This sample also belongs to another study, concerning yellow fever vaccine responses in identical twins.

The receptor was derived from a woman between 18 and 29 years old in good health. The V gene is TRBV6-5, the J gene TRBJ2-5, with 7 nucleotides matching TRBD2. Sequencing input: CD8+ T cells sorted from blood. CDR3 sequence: CASIIRDYQETQYF. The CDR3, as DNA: TGTGCCAGCATTATCCGGGACTATCAAGAGACCCAGTACTTC.